This T cell receptor beta chain was observed in a study of breast tumors, draining lymph nodes, adjacent tissues. Samples came from axillary lymph nodes draining the breast cancer. This clonotype was detected ten times or more. Its antigen is not known. From the multiplex PCR reads, TCRdb called clonotypes with MiXCR, one entry per CDR3 protein. There are tens of thousands of distinct CDR3 sequences in the sample; 25% to 35% occur only once, and more than 8% lies in the top ten. Broader study findings: Tumors had less TCR diversity than lymph nodes, more than nontumor tissue. Data fit most tumor T cells coming from lymph node, expanding in tumor. Data only fit, rather than demonstrated, lymph node origin of most tumor T cells. Compared with basal-like, luminal-like tumors shared significantly more repertoire with nontumor tissue.

Germline CDR1 and CDR2: MNHNY and SVGAGI (reference sequence). This CDR3 spans 15 amino acids. The germline V and J ends were trimmed by 7 bases and 2 bases, with 17 bases remaining between them. Material for sequencing was axillary lymph node tissue. The chain has TRBV6-6 and TRBJ1-2; D is perhaps TRBD1 (5 bases). The receptor was isolated from a female donor with breast cancer. Some clones in this sample may be carry-over from other donors' samples. The CDR3 loop reads CASNHRGGKNYGYTF. In DNA, the CDR3 is TGTGCCAGCAACCACCGTGGGGGGAAAAACTATGGCTACACCTTC.